Sequencing of this T cell receptor (beta chain) was carried out in a study of graft-versus-host responses after intestinal transplantation. Across the study: Multivisceral, liver-intestinal, or isolated intestinal transplants were received by the recipients. For 3 to 4 years after anti-thymocyte globulin induction, all recipients took tacrolimus and steroids.

Sequenced by immunoSEQ multiplex PCR; TCRdb stores in-frame clones only, minus some. The sample contains 11,000 to 15,000 clones, roughly a third of which appear only once. Study-level points and caveats: Individuals carrying graft-donor T cell macrochimerism showed high graft-versus-host to host-versus-graft clonal ratios in allografts.

Germline CDR1 SGHDT, CDR2 YYEEEE. V was shortened by 1 base and J by 7 bases, with 9 bases between the two germline ends. The CDR3 contains 12 residues. Plating combined some 200,000 CFSE-labeled responder cells with some 200,000 irradiated, violet-dye-labeled stimulator cells. The source of this sequence is a human patient who received an intestinal transplant. The material sequenced was alloreactive CD8+ T cells from a mixed lymphocyte reaction culture, taken before intestinal transplant. Subset denoted: CFSE-low proliferating T cells sorted from roughly 6-day pre-transplant mixed lymphocyte reaction (GvH or HvG direction). V usage is TRBV5-6 and J usage is TRBJ2-7; D unclear. The CDR3 DNA reads TGTGCCAGCAGCTTGTGGTTCGGGGAGCAGTACTTC. It is translated as CASSLWFGEQYF. Full variable domain (remainder filled in from reference TRBV5-6 and TRBJ2-7): DAGVTQSPTHLIKTRGQQVTLRCSPKSGHDTVSWYQQALGQGPQFIFQYYEEEERQRGNFPDRFSGHQFPNYSSELNVNALLLGDSALYLCASSLWFGEQYFGPGTRLTVT.